The 22 T cell receptor beta chains listed next were all sequenced from one sample in a study of T cell repertoires in cytomegalovirus infection (dated by TCRdb to about 2019). This sample was sequenced with an Illumina HiSeq 1500. TCRdb reran the public reads through fastp at Q25 and MiXCR, keeping productive beta chains. For every CDR3 protein sequence, its rows merge into one entry that carries the most common genes and DNA. The sample table shows around 110,000 distinct CDR3 sequences, and about 9.4% are seen once. The ten largest clones take up over 25% of the sample. Their antigens are not known. Specimen: PBMCs, sequenced either directly or after in vitro stimulation (not recorded which). All receptors derive from a human donor in good health (CMV status not recorded). Some clones in this sample may be carry-over from other donors' samples.

This clonotype appeared many times. This sequence joins TRBV7-2 and TRBJ2-1; D is perhaps TRBD1 (5 bases). CDR3 length: 15 residues. In germline, CDR1 is SGHTA, CDR2 FQGNSA. Trimming took 1 base from V and 4 from J, leaving 11 bases between them. The CDR3, as DNA: TGTGCCAGCAGCTTAGGGGTTCGACAGTACAATGAGCAGTTCTTC. It encodes CASSLGVRQYNEQFF.

The sample holds many counts of this clonotype. At one end, the junction sequence differs from germline, possibly due to a read error. This chain joins TRBV7-7 and TRBJ2-5; D is uncertain. Germline CDR1 SSHAT, CDR2 FNYEAQ (reference sequence). This CDR3 comprises 15 residues. The CDR3 here is CASSFGSLRQETQYF. CDR3 nucleotides: TGTGCTAGCAGCTTTGGCAGCCTTAGGCAAGAGACCCAGTACTTC.

This clonotype was seen at least ten times. The rearrangement uses TRBV6-2 or TRBV6-3 and TRBJ2-4; TRBD1 aligns across 8 bases. J gave up 0 bases and V 3 bases, and 4 bases lay outside the gene matches. The V gene's germline CDR1 is MNHEY and CDR2 SVGEGT. The CDR3 runs 16 residues. The CDR3 sequence is CASSYTGGAAKNIQYF. CDR3 bases: TGTGCCAGCAGTTATACAGGGGGTGCAGCCAAAAACATTCAGTACTTC.

In this sample, this clonotype turned up many times. The rearrangement links TRBV11-3 to TRBJ1-1; D is unclear. Germline CDR1 and CDR2: SGHNT and YENEEA. This CDR3 contains 13 residues. V shed 4 bases and J shed 1 base, with 7 bases lying between them. The CDR3 region has the DNA TGTGCCAGCAGCTCCCCCGGGAACACTGAAGCTTTCTTT. Translated: CASSSPGNTEAFF.

This chain links TRBV20-1 with TRBJ1-5, with 9 bases fitting TRBD1. This CDR3 spans 18 amino acids. With 3 bases clipped from V and 0 bases from J, the junction kept 12 bases outside the gene matches. CDR1 is DFQATT and CDR2 is SNEGSKA in the germline V gene (reference sequence). The CDR3 bases are TGCAGTGCTAGTACAGGGGGCACGAACCCATATAGCAATCAGCCCCAGCATTTT. As protein: CSASTGGTNPYSNQPQHF.

This clonotype was seen a few times. The genes are TRBV12-3 or TRBV12-4 and TRBJ1-1; 7 bases are a match to TRBD1. V was clipped by 6 bases and J by 1 base; unmatched bases: 8. This CDR3 contains 15 residues. This CDR3 is CASRETGFANTEAFF. The CDR3 DNA reads as TGTGCCAGCAGAGAGACAGGGTTCGCGAACACTGAAGCTTTCTTT.

The chain employs TRBV4-1 and TRBJ1-5; perhaps TRBD1 as D (5 bases). CDR1 is MGHRA and CDR2 is YSYEKL in the germline V gene. Trimming removed 1 base at V and 3 bases at J, with 13 bases between. The CDR3 runs to 16 residues. The CDR3 loop is CASSQVGTGPNQPQHF. For the CDR3, the DNA is TGCGCCAGCAGCCAAGTCGGTACAGGACCCAATCAGCCCCAGCATTTT.

This clonotype was recorded at least ten times. The V and J genes are TRBV6-6 and TRBJ2-1, with D perhaps matching TRBD2 (5 bases). CDR1 is MNHNY, CDR2 SVGAGI, per germline (reference sequence). V was cut by 5 bases and J by 7 bases, with 9 bases left in between. This CDR3 is 12 amino acids long. CDR3 in DNA: TGTGCCAGCAGTATTAGCGCGAATGAGCAGTTCTTC. The encoded protein is CASSISANEQFF.

This clonotype was observed at least ten times. The chain uses TRBV7-2 and TRBJ1-1; tentative D call: TRBD1 (5 bases). The CDR3 sequence is 17 residues long. Germline V gene sequence: CDR1 SGHTA, CDR2 FQGNSA. The V and J ends lost 1 base and 2 bases respectively, with 17 bases between them. CDR3 DNA: TGTGCCAGCAGCTTAGAAGGCAGGGCTTCCCCAAACACTGAAGCTTTCTTT. Amino acid sequence: CASSLEGRASPNTEAFF. Full variable domain (rest looked up from reference TRBV7-2 and TRBJ1-1): GAGVSQSPSNKVTEKGKDVELRCDPISGHTALYWYRQSLGQGLEFLIYFQGNSAPDKSGLPSDRFSAERTGGSVSTLTIQRTQQEDSAVYLCASSLEGRASPNTEAFFGQGTRLTVV.

This clonotype has a count of ten or more. The chain is built from TRBV7-2 and TRBJ2-2; 10 positions agree with TRBD2. The CDR3 has 16 residues. CDR1 is SGHTA, CDR2 FQGNSA, per germline. V shed 0 bases, J shed 8 bases, and the junction held 6 bases outside the gene matches. The chain's CDR3 is CASSLASGRVRGELFF. The CDR3 bases are TGTGCCAGCAGCTTAGCCAGCGGGAGGGTCAGGGGGGAGCTGTTTTTT.

At least ten counts were recorded for this clonotype. The rearrangement links TRBV6-1 to TRBJ1-2; D not resolved. The CDR3 is made up of 13 amino acids. Germline V gene lookup returns CDR1 MNHNS and CDR2 SASEGT. Deletions cut 2 bases from V and 2 bases from J, with 6 bases between. In DNA form, the CDR3 reads TGTGCCAGCAGTGAAAGAAAGAACTATGGCTACACCTTC. Amino acid sequence: CASSERKNYGYTF.

V usage is TRBV6-5 and J usage is TRBJ2-3; D may be TRBD1 or TRBD2 (6 bases each). CDR3 length: 16 amino acids. V was pared by 7 bases and J by 2 bases, with 19 bases between. CDR1 and CDR2 (germline): MNHEY, SVGAGI. This chain's CDR3 is CASKQRGWRDTDTQYF. The CDR3 region has the DNA TGTGCCAGCAAACAGAGGGGGTGGAGGGACACAGATACGCAGTATTTT.

The chain recombines TRBV6-2 or TRBV6-3 with TRBJ1-2; 8 bases align to TRBD1. Germline V gene data show CDR1 as MNHEY and CDR2 as SVGEGT. V gave up 4 bases and J gave up 6 bases; unmatched junction bases: 13. The CDR3 has 16 residues. Written as DNA, the CDR3 is TGTGCCAGCAGTTCAGCGAAACGGACAGGGTTTGATGGCTACACCTTC. Translation: CASSSAKRTGFDGYTF.

In its sample, this clonotype was seen a few times. This chain links TRBV27 with TRBJ2-7; 9 bases are a match to TRBD1. In germline, CDR1 is MNHEY, CDR2 SMNVEV (reference sequence). The CDR3 contains 15 residues. Germline trimming cut 4 bases from V and 3 bases from J; bases unmatched to any gene: 7. CDR3 sequence: CASSSPGTGSYEQYF. CDR3 nucleotide sequence: TGTGCCAGCAGTTCTCCCGGGACAGGGAGCTACGAGCAGTACTTC.

This clonotype was recorded many times. CDR3 protein: CASGRDTLSYEQYF. DNA for the CDR3: TGTGCCAGCGGCCGGGACACTCTCTCCTACGAGCAGTACTTC. This sequence joins TRBV6-1 and TRBJ2-7; D is possibly TRBD1 (6 bases). Deletions cut 8 bases from V and 0 bases from J, with 14 bases between. CDR1 MNHNS and CDR2 SASEGT come from the germline V gene. This CDR3 is 14 amino acids long.

CDR3: CASSHRQPSYEQYF. Here the CDR3 DNA reads TGCGCCAGCAGCCACCGACAGCCTTCCTACGAGCAGTACTTC. This chain links TRBV4-1 with TRBJ2-7; D possibly corresponds to TRBD1 (5 bases). V was pared by 3 bases and J by 1 base, with 10 bases between. CDR1 is MGHRA and CDR2 is YSYEKL in the germline V gene. There are 14 residues in the CDR3.

This clonotype was counted many times. The J gene is TRBJ1-6, the V gene TRBV11-2; D not resolved. V shed 1 base and J shed 9 bases, with 16 bases lying between them. The CDR3 spans 16 residues. Germline-derived CDR1 and CDR2 are SGHAT and FQNNGV. The CDR3 protein is CASSLGLGRESSPLHF. The CDR3 DNA follows: TGTGCCAGCAGCTTAGGACTAGGAAGGGAGAGTTCACCCCTCCACTTT.

This rearrangement joins TRBV4-1 to TRBJ1-2; TRBD1 matches 7 bases. J was trimmed by 8 bases and V by 1 base; bases with no gene match: 13. The CDR3 length is 16 residues. CDR1 and CDR2 (germline): MGHRA, YSYEKL. In DNA, the CDR3 is TGCGCCAGCAGCCAAGCAAAGCTTTCTACAGGGGAAGGCTACACCTTC. Translation gives CASSQAKLSTGEGYTF.

This clonotype came up many times. This chain uses TRBV6-1 with TRBJ1-1; D not resolved. The V and J ends lost 7 bases and 1 base respectively, with 4 bases between them. The germline V gene encodes CDR1 MNHNS and CDR2 SASEGT. This CDR3 has 11 residues. CDR3 DNA sequence: TGTGCCAGCAAGCGGAACACTGAAGCTTTCTTT. This translates into CASKRNTEAFF.

Ten or more counts support this clonotype. One end of the junction does not line up with germline, which may come from a read error. V is TRBV4-3 and J is TRBJ2-2; D gene unclear. Germline loops: CDR1 LGHNA, CDR2 YSLEER. The CDR3 loop spans 13 amino acids. The CDR3 reads CASSQYNSGELFF. The CDR3 DNA sequence: TGCGCCAGCAGCCAATATAACAGCGGGGAGCTGTTTTTT.

This chain joins TRBV15 and TRBJ2-1; D is uncertain. Germline V gene data show CDR1 as LNHNV and CDR2 as YYDKDF (reference sequence). CDR3 size: 15 residues. Trimming took off 4 bases at V and 0 bases at J, with 10 bases between the two ends. The CDR3 nucleotides are TGTGCCACCAGCAACCGGGCTATCTCCTACAATGAGCAGTTCTTC. Its translation is CATSNRAISYNEQFF.

V is TRBV4-1 and J is TRBJ1-5; the D gene is possibly TRBD1 (5 bases). CDR3 length: 15 residues. CDR1 is MGHRA, CDR2 YSYEKL, per germline. The V and J ends lost 5 bases and 1 base respectively, with 12 bases between them. In DNA, the CDR3 is TGCGCCAGCAGCGAGGGACTCCTCAGCAATCAGCCCCAGCATTTT. Translating gives CASSEGLLSNQPQHF.